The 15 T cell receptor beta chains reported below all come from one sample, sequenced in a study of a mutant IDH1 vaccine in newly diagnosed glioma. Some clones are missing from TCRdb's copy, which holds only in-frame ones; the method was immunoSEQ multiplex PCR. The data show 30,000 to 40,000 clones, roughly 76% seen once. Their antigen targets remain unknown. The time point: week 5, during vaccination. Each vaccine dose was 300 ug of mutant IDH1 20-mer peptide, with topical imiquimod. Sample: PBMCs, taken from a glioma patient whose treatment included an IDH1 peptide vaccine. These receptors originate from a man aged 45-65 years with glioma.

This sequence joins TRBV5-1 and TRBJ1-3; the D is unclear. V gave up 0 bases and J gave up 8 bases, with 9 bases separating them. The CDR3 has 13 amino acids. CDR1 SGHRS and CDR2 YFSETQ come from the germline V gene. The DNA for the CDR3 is TGCGCCAGCAGCTTGGAGGGTTGGGACACCATATATTTT. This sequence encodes CASSLEGWDTIYF.

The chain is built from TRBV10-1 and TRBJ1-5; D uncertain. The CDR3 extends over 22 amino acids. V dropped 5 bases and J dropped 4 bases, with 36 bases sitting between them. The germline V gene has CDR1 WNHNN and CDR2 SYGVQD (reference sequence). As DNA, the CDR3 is TGCGCCAGCAGTCCCAATATTGCACGAGGGAAAGGTGGTTTGGTGGTTAATCAGCCCCAGCATTTT. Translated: CASSPNIARGKGGLVVNQPQHF.

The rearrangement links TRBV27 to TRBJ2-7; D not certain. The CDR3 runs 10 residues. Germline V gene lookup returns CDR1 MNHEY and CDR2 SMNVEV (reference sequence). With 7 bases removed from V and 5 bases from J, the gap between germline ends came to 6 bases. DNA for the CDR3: TGTGCCAGCATTAGGGACGAGCAGTACTTC. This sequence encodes CASIRDEQYF.

CDR3: CASSNLDRPLHF. CDR3 nucleotides: TGTGCCAGCAGTAACCTGGACAGGCCCCTCCACTTT. The chain links TRBV6-1 to TRBJ1-6; 7 nucleotides match TRBD1. The length of the CDR3 is 12 residues. V gave up 5 bases and J gave up 13 bases; unmatched junction bases: 5. Germline lookup yields CDR1 MNHNS and CDR2 SASEGT.

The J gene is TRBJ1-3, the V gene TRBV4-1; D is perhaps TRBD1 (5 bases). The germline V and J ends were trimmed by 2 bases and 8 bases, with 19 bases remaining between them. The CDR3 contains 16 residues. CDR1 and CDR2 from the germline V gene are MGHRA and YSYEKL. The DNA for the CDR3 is TGCGCCAGCAGCCAACAGACAGCTGCGATCGGGGACACCATATATTTT. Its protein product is CASSQQTAAIGDTIYF.

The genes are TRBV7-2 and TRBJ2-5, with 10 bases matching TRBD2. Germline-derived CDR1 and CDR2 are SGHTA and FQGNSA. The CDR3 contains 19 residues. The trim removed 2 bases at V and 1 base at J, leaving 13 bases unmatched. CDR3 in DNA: TGTGCCAGCAGCTTACTGGTGCGAACGAAGCGGGGGGGCCAAGAGACCCAGTACTTC. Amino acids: CASSLLVRTKRGGQETQYF. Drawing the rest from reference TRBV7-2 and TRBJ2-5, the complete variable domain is GAGVSQSPSNKVTEKGKDVELRCDPISGHTALYWYRQSLGQGLEFLIYFQGNSAPDKSGLPSDRFSAERTGGSVSTLTIQRTQQEDSAVYLCASSLLVRTKRGGQETQYFGPGTRLLVL.

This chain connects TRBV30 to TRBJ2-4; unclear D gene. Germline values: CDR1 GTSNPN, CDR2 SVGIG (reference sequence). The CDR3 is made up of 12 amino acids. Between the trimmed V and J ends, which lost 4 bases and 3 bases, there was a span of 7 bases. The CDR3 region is CAWNLGKNIQYF. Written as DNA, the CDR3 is TGTGCCTGGAATTTAGGCAAAAACATTCAGTACTTC.

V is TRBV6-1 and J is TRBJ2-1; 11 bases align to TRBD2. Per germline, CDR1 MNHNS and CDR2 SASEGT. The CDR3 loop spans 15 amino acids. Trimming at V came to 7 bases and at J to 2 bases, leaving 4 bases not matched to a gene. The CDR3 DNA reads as TGTGCCAGCACACCGGGACTAGCGGCCTACAATGAGCAGTTCTTC. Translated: CASTPGLAAYNEQFF.

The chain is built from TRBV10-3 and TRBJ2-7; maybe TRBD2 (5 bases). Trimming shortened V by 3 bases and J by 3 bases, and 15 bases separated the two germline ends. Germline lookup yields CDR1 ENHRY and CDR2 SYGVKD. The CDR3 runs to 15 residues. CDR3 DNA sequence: TGTGCCATCAGTGATGAACGTCGGGATCTCTACGAGCAGTACTTC. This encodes CAISDERRDLYEQYF.

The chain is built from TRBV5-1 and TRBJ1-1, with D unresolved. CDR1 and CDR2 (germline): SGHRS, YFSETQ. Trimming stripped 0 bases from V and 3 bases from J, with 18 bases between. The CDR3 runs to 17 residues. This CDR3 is CASSLEPTRRRYTEAFF. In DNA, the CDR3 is TGCGCCAGCAGCTTGGAACCCACCAGGAGACGTTACACTGAAGCTTTCTTT.

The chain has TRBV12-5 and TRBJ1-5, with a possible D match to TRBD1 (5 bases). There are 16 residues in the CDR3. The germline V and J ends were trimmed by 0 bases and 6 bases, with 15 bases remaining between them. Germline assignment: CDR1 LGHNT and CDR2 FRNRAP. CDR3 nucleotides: TGTGCTAGTGGTTTGGTACGAGAGGGGTGGACTCAGCCCCAGCATTTT. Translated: CASGLVREGWTQPQHF.

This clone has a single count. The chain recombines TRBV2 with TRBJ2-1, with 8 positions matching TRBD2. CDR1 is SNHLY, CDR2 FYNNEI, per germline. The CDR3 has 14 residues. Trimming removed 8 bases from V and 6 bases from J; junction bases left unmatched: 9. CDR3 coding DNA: TGTGCCAGCGGGGGACTAGACAGGAGCAATGAGCAGTTCTTC. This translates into CASGGLDRSNEQFF.

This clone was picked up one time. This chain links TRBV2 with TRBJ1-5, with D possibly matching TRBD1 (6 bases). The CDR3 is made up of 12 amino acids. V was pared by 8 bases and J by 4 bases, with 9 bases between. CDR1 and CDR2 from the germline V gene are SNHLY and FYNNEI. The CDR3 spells CASRQENQPQHF. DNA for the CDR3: TGTGCCAGCCGACAGGAAAATCAGCCCCAGCATTTT.

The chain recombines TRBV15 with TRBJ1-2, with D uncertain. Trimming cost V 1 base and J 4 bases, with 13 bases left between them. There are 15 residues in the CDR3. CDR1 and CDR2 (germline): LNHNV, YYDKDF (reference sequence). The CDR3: CATSRVREAGYGYTF. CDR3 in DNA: TGTGCCACCAGCAGAGTGAGGGAGGCGGGCTATGGCTACACCTTC.

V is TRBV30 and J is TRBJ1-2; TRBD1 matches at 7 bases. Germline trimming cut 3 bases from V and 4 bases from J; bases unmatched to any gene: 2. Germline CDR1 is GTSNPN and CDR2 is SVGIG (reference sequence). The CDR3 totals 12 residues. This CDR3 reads CAWRGTVYGYTF. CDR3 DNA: TGTGCCTGGAGAGGGACAGTCTATGGCTACACCTTC.